Included here is one T cell receptor (beta chain) sequence, with context. The data were taken from a study of control samples from healthy donors and cancer patients. The protocol was immunoSEQ multiplex PCR, while the TCRdb copy is restricted to in-frame clones and leaves out a portion. The sample yields around 140,000 clones, 92% seen once. Trimming removed 4 bases from V and 7 bases from J; junction bases left unmatched: 9. The CDR3 extends over 15 amino acids. The germline CDR1 and CDR2 sequences are SEHNR and FQNEAQ (reference sequence). The sequenced sample was blood. This sequence joins TRBV7-9 and TRBJ1-4, with 7 bases matching TRBD1. This receptor was obtained from a woman between 50 and 59 years old in good health. The CDR3 spells CASSYAGGVGEKLFF. Written as DNA, the CDR3 is TGTGCCAGCAGCTATGCAGGGGGTGTGGGTGAAAAACTGTTTTTT.